This T cell receptor (beta chain) stems from a study of cytomegalovirus exposure and HLA in healthy donors. Study conclusions and caveats: Per a later analysis, 15,000 to 20,000 TCR beta sequences showed association with HLA alleles at 0.05 false discovery rate. Altogether, about 160 TCR beta chains were recorded as cytomegalovirus-associated.

In the PCR, 60 Vbeta and 13 Jbeta primers were used. This table comes from immunoSEQ multiplex PCR, and its TCRdb copy is limited to in-frame clones, with some not included. Seen here are about 140,000 clones, 60% to 80% observed once, and the top ten hold roughly 4.6%. In regard to this clone: Antigen unknown.

V shed 1 base, J shed 3 bases, and the junction held 4 bases outside the gene matches. The CDR3 spans 16 residues. In germline, CDR1 is SGHTA, CDR2 FQGNSA. The clonotype was recovered from a woman in her forties or fifties in good health and CMV-seronegative. The rearrangement joins TRBV7-2 to TRBJ2-3; 10 bases are a match to TRBD2. Material: PBMCs. The CDR3, as DNA: TGTGCCAGCAGCTTAGGGAGCGGGGGGGCAACAGATACGCAGTATTTT. It translates to CASSLGSGGATDTQYF.